The clone carrying this TCR beta chain was seen many times. Its antigen is undetermined. This sample is drawn from a study of early T cells in non-severe SARS-CoV-2 infection. The wider study: Chains were not paired, and sequencing was done on bulk RNA from unsorted whole blood.

Study outcomes and limitations: Matching results from VDJdb favored anti-spike CD8 responses, leaving private and CD4 specificities undetected.

Separate cDNA molecules each had unique molecular identifiers attached to them. MiXCR was run by TCRdb on the 5' RACE reads, yielding one entry per CDR3 protein. The sample holds about 48,000 distinct CDR3 sequences, 6.2% seen once. CDR3 length: 15 amino acids. Trimming took 5 bases from V and 1 from J, leaving 12 bases between them. Germline values: CDR1 MNHEY, CDR2 SMNVEV (reference sequence). The receptor's source is an adult who was a healthcare worker with PCR-confirmed SARS-CoV-2 infection or an uninfected control (not recorded which). Specimen: whole blood, collected at baseline. This chain connects TRBV27 to TRBJ1-5; a weak D match, TRBD1 (6 bases). CDR3: CASSPRGASNQPQHF. CDR3 DNA: TGTGCCAGCAGTCCACGGGGGGCGAGCAATCAGCCCCAGCATTTT.